A selection of T cell receptor beta chains follows, all from one sample in a study of cytomegalovirus exposure and HLA in healthy donors. Libraries were prepared by immunoSEQ multiplex PCR; TCRdb keeps only in-frame clonotypes and omits some of them. Of over 85,000 clones listed, 84% are singletons. The sequenced material came from PBMCs. The receptor source for this set is a woman between 18 and 29 years old in good health and CMV-seropositive. Both conserved end residues are part of each CDR3. A D gene is named only where the DNA matches it firmly. Clone size, where shown, is once, few, many, or a class for clones that have expanded.

D gene	V gene	J gene	clone size	CDR3 protein	CDR3 DNA
-	TRBV5-1	TRBJ2-7	once	CASSSRGGEQYF	TGCGCCAGCAGCTCTAGGGGGGGCGAGCAGTACTTC
-	TRBV10-1	TRBJ2-3	-	CASSGHRTDTQYF	TGCGCCAGCAGTGGACACCGCACAGATACGCAGTATTTT
TRBD2	TRBV4-2	TRBJ2-1	-	CASSREGGGVNEQFF	TGTGCCAGCAGCCGGGAGGGCGGGGGGGTGAATGAGCAGTTCTTC
TRBD1	TRBV10-3	TRBJ1-5	-	CAISRDRLFQPQHF	TGTGCCATCAGTCGGGACAGGCTCTTTCAGCCCCAGCATTTT
TRBD2	TRBV6-1	TRBJ2-3	-	CASTKYPTSPDTQYF	TGTGCCAGCACCAAGTACCCGACTAGCCCAGATACGCAGTATTTT
TRBD2	TRBV7-2	TRBJ2-3	-	CASSLRGSGARTDTQYF	TGTGCCAGCAGCTTACGTGGTAGCGGGGCTCGCACAGATACGCAGTATTTT
TRBD2	TRBV15	TRBJ2-3	-	CATSRDRLAGGTDTQYF	TGTGCCACCAGCAGAGATCGACTAGCGGGGGGCACAGATACGCAGTATTTT
-	TRBV19	TRBJ2-1	-	CASSIGLYRESEQFF	TGTGCCAGTAGCATCGGTCTATACCGGGAAAGTGAGCAGTTCTTC
-	TRBV9	TRBJ1-5	-	CASSVATRGACFFEGSNQPQHF	TGTGCCAGCAGCGTAGCTACTCGGGGGGCTTGCTTTTTTGAGGGAAGCAATCAGCCCCAGCATTTT
TRBD1	TRBV5-1	TRBJ1-6	-	CASSVQGTSYNSPLHF	TGCGCCAGCAGCGTACAGGGGACCTCCTATAATTCACCCCTCCACTTT
-	TRBV28	TRBJ1-4	-	CASSHPQGGEKLFF	TGTGCCAGCAGTCACCCGCAGGGTGGAGAAAAACTGTTTTTT
-	TRBV5-1	TRBJ1-1	-	CASSLTTTENTEAFF	TGCGCCAGCAGCCTCACCACGACAGAGAACACTGAAGCTTTCTTT
TRBD1	TRBV6-1	TRBJ1-1	-	CASRGYRGTEAFF	TGTGCCAGCAGAGGATACAGGGGTACTGAAGCTTTCTTT
-	TRBV10-3	TRBJ1-2	-	CAISESAGDYGYTF	TGTGCCATCAGTGAGTCAGCAGGGGACTATGGCTACACCTTC
TRBD1	TRBV4-1	TRBJ2-6	-	CASSQDLGRRDRVLSGANVLTF	TGCGCCAGCAGCCAAGATTTGGGGCGAAGAGACAGGGTCCTCTCTGGGGCCAACGTCCTGACTTTC
TRBD2	TRBV7-3	TRBJ2-7	-	CASSLRSGGNYEQYF	TGTGCCAGCAGCTTAAGGTCCGGGGGGAACTACGAGCAGTACTTC